Below, 2 T cell receptor beta chains from the same sample are listed, as sequenced in a study of beta chain features in type 1 diabetes (dated by TCRdb to 2016 to 2018). Library creation used the immunoSEQ multiplex PCR assay. The entire amount of isolated RNA was reverse transcribed using the High Capacity cDNA Reverse Transcription Kit, so the sequenced TCRB transcripts were expressed ones. What TCRdb holds here is the immuneACCESS table cut down to in-frame rearrangements. Part of the clones is not present; checked against another copy, under half of the missing clones reflect an unresolved V gene, and the others are unexplained. The sample table records about 42,000 clones; approximately 51% of these occur just once. The top ten constitute roughly 0.27% of the sample. Sequencing was carried out using stem cell memory CD4+ T cells from blood. According to the study, the label for this sample's cell subset or site signals: stem cell-like memory CD4+ T cells. The receptors were sampled from a woman in her thirties in good health.

This chain links TRBV9 with TRBJ2-1; TRBD2 matches at 10 bases. The CDR3 sequence is 15 residues long. Germline V gene lookup returns CDR1 SGDLS and CDR2 YYNGEE. The trim removed 4 bases at V and 4 bases at J, leaving 5 bases unmatched. The CDR3 here is CASSPGLADYNEQFF. The CDR3 DNA reads as TGTGCCAGCAGCCCAGGACTAGCGGATTACAATGAGCAGTTCTTC.

This chain uses TRBV7-3 with TRBJ2-1, with TRBD2 matching over 7 bases. This CDR3 comprises 15 residues. CDR1 is SGHTA, CDR2 FQGTGA, per germline. Trimming took 5 bases from V and 2 from J; bases not matched to a gene: 6. The CDR3 DNA is TGTGCCAGCAGCCAGCTAGCGGAACCCTACAATGAGCAGTTCTTC. Protein sequence: CASSQLAEPYNEQFF.